These 9 T cell receptor beta chains originate from one sample sequenced in a study of sequential checkpoint blockade in melanoma. Treatment noted: randomized to nivolumab then ipilimumab (arm A) or the reverse (arm B). Method: immunoSEQ multiplex PCR; TCRdb's copy keeps in-frame clones and lacks some. This sample has some 17,000 clones, with 60% to 80% found just once. The source was CD8+ T cells sorted from blood (inferred from file names), collected from a patient given nivolumab and ipilimumab in sequence. The receptors come from a human donor with melanoma.

The J gene is TRBJ2-6, the V gene TRBV15; D might be TRBD1 (5 bases). Trimming took off 0 bases at V and 4 bases at J, with 7 bases between the two ends. Per the germline V gene, CDR1 is LNHNV and CDR2 is YYDKDF (reference sequence). This CDR3 has 15 residues. The CDR3 DNA sequence: TGTGCCACCAGCAGAGACAGGGCAGGGGCCAACGTCCTGACTTTC. This sequence encodes CATSRDRAGANVLTF.

This clone was seen more than once but under ten times. This chain joins TRBV2 and TRBJ1-4; D ambiguous. CDR3 length equals 14 residues. The germline V gene has CDR1 SNHLY and CDR2 FYNNEI. The ends were cut back, 3 bases at V and 0 bases at J, with 5 bases in the middle. This CDR3 reads CASSDGATNEKLFF. The CDR3 DNA is TGTGCCAGCAGTGACGGTGCAACTAATGAAAAACTGTTTTTT.

The rearrangement joins TRBV6-1 to TRBJ2-7; 10 bases map to TRBD1. The germline gives CDR1 MNHNS, CDR2 SASEGT. Trimming cost V 3 bases and J 3 bases; bases outside gene matches: 5. The CDR3 length is 15 residues. This CDR3 is CASSDRDRGHYEQYF. The DNA of the CDR3 is TGTGCCAGCAGTGATAGGGACAGGGGACACTACGAGCAGTACTTC.

This clone appeared once. The chain uses TRBV7-9 and TRBJ1-2; TRBD1 agrees at 8 bases. V lost 1 base to trimming and J lost 4 bases; unmatched junction nucleotides: 2. In germline, CDR1 is SEHNR, CDR2 FQNEAQ (reference sequence). The length of the CDR3 is 14 residues. The CDR3 spells CASSLGTGSYGYTF. CDR3 nucleotide sequence: TGTGCCAGCAGCTTAGGGACAGGGAGCTATGGCTACACCTTC. The whole variable domain, filled in from reference TRBV7-9 and TRBJ1-2, reads DTGVSQNPRHKITKRGQNVTFRCDPISEHNRLYWYRQTLGQGPEFLTYFQNEAQLEKSRLLSDRFSAERPKGSFSTLEIQRTEQGDSAMYLCASSLGTGSYGYTFGSGTRLTVV.

The chain has TRBV6-5 and TRBJ2-7; tentative D call: TRBD1 (5 bases). There are 12 residues in the CDR3. Germline V lookup: CDR1 MNHEY, CDR2 SVGAGI. V was clipped by 6 bases and J by 4 bases, with 10 bases between them. CDR3 bases: TGTGCCAGCAGCATGGGGCCATACGAGCAGTACTTC. Protein sequence: CASSMGPYEQYF.

The chain combines TRBV28 with TRBJ1-1, with 8 bases fitting TRBD1. Germline CDR1 reads MDHEN; CDR2 reads SYDVKM. The CDR3 is 14 residues long. V was clipped by 5 bases and J by 4 bases; unmatched bases: 6. CDR3 sequence reads: CASSRTGGFTEAFF. CDR3 nucleotide sequence: TGTGCCAGCAGTCGCACAGGGGGTTTCACTGAAGCTTTCTTT.

Details on this clone: Sequence at one end of the junction differs from germline and may be a read error. The chain has TRBV7-9 and TRBJ2-7; 8 bases align to TRBD1. CDR3 length equals 17 residues. Germline V gene data show CDR1 as SEHNR and CDR2 as FQNEAQ (reference sequence). The CDR3 DNA is TGCGCCAGCAGCCAAGAAGGGCAGGGGGCGACATCCTACGAGCAGTACTTC. Translation gives CASSQEGQGATSYEQYF. Together with reference TRBV7-9 and TRBJ2-7, the CDR3 gives the full variable domain: DTGVSQNPRHKITKRGQNVTFRCDPISEHNRLYWYRQTLGQGPEFLTYFQNEAQLEKSRLLSDRFSAERPKGSFSTLEIQRTEQGDSAMYLCASSQEGQGATSYEQYFGPGTRLTVT.

Points on this clone: Within the sample, other DNA sequences also encode this same CDR3. The chain couples TRBV6-5 to TRBJ1-2; 7 bases agree with TRBD1. V trimming: 6 bases; J trimming: 4 bases; junction bases outside the gene matches: 2. Germline V CDR1 and CDR2: MNHEY, SVGAGI. This CDR3 comprises 12 residues. CDR3 DNA: TGTGCCAGCAGCTGGGACAGCTATGGCTACACCTTC. It yields the protein CASSWDSYGYTF.

This chain connects TRBV11-2 to TRBJ2-7; D ambiguous. The V gene's germline CDR1 is SGHAT and CDR2 FQNNGV. This CDR3 comprises 13 residues. V was trimmed by 2 bases and J by 4 bases, leaving 9 bases between them. CDR3 DNA sequence: TGTGCCAGCAGCTTATCCAGGCTTTACGAGCAGTACTTC. Protein sequence: CASSLSRLYEQYF.